Below are 10 T cell receptor beta chains sequenced from a single sample in a study of T-cell reconstitution after alpha-beta-depleted transplantation in children. Researchers prepared the TCRbeta library using unique molecular identifiers, the study reports. TCRdb reprocessed the PCR reads with MiXCR, giving one entry per CDR3 protein. The table lists 500,000 to 650,000 distinct CDR3 sequences, around 10% of them singletons, with less than 15% in the top ten. Sequenced here: PBMCs, mostly from graft donor cells, sampled 180 days after TCRalphabeta/CD19-depleted stem cell transplant. These receptors were taken from a female patient aged 2-10 years who had a stem cell transplant for aplastic anemia, so the T cells may come from the graft donor.

The rearrangement links TRBV7-9 to TRBJ2-1; TRBD2 is a possible D gene (5 bases). Germline values: CDR1 SEHNR, CDR2 FQNEAQ (reference sequence). The CDR3 consists of 15 residues. The V gene lost 3 bases and the J gene lost 6 bases, with 15 bases spanning the gap. The CDR3 here is CASSFHHFSANEQFF. In DNA form, the CDR3 reads TGTGCCAGCAGCTTCCACCACTTTAGCGCCAATGAGCAGTTCTTC.

This clonotype was detected only once. The V and J genes are TRBV7-2 and TRBJ2-1, with D maybe TRBD2 (5 bases). Per the germline V gene, CDR1 is SGHTA and CDR2 is FQGNSA. The V gene lost 5 bases and the J gene lost 9 bases, with 23 bases spanning the gap. The CDR3 consists of 16 residues. CDR3 region: CASSIYRDSGASEQFF. The CDR3 region has the DNA TGTGCCAGCAGCATATACCGGGATAGTGGAGCCAGTGAGCAGTTCTTC.

A remark on this clonotype: This is likely a read error, given that the CDR3 carries no conserved phenylalanine or tryptophan at its end. The chain recombines TRBV6-5 with TRBJ2-7, with TRBD2 matching 14 bases. Trimming took 2 bases from V and 6 from J; bases not matched to a gene: 6. CDR1 and CDR2 (germline): MNHEY, SVGAGI. CDR3 length: 16 residues. The CDR3 coding sequence is TGTGCCAGCAGTTACCCTCGGACTAGCGGGAGGAGCGAGCAGTACTTA. It yields the protein CASSYPRTSGRSEQYL.

This clonotype appeared a single time. A read error may produce the germline difference seen at one junction end. The CDR3, as DNA: TGTGGCAGCAGTCGGCGAACTATGGAATCCTACAATGAGCAGTTCTTC. It translates to CGSSRRTMESYNEQFF. This chain connects TRBV3-1 to TRBJ2-1; D remains unclear. This CDR3 is 16 amino acids long. CDR1 and CDR2 from the germline V gene are LGHDT and YNNKEL (reference sequence).

This clonotype was recorded many times. V and J are TRBV5-1 and TRBJ2-1, with D maybe TRBD2 (5 bases). The germline gives CDR1 SGHRS, CDR2 YFSETQ. The CDR3 loop spans 15 amino acids. V gave up 1 base and J gave up 2 bases, with 10 bases separating them. The CDR3 nucleotides read TGCGCCAGCAGCTTGACAACGGGAACCTACAATGAGCAGTTCTTC. Encoded protein: CASSLTTGTYNEQFF.

There are many counts of this clonotype. The CDR3 loop reads CATSDFIRRDRANSYNEQFF. DNA of the CDR3: TGTGCCACCAGTGATTTTATTAGGCGTGACAGGGCCAATTCTTACAATGAGCAGTTCTTC. This chain joins TRBV24-1 and TRBJ2-1; the match to TRBD1 covers 7 bases. Germline V gene sequence: CDR1 KGHDR, CDR2 SFDVKD. CDR3 length equals 20 residues. V lost 1 base to trimming and J lost 4 bases; unmatched junction nucleotides: 18.

The J gene is TRBJ1-3, the V gene TRBV11-2, with a possible D match to TRBD1 (6 bases). The CDR3 totals 19 residues. Trimming shortened V by 4 bases and J by 2 bases, and 24 bases separated the two germline ends. Germline values: CDR1 SGHAT, CDR2 FQNNGV. Here the CDR3 DNA reads TGTGCCAGCAGCTCATGGCTGAGTCACAACCGGGGGCCTGGAAACACCATATATTTT. This translates into CASSSWLSHNRGPGNTIYF.

This clonotype was seen more than once but under ten times. The CDR3 reads CASNSYLGSYGYTF. The DNA for the CDR3 is TGTGCCAGCAACTCCTATTTGGGCTCCTATGGCTACACCTTC. The chain carries TRBV12-3 or TRBV12-4 and TRBJ1-2; the D is unclear. Deletions cut 7 bases from V and 4 bases from J, with 16 bases between. The CDR3 extends over 14 amino acids.

This chain joins TRBV30 and TRBJ1-1; D ambiguous. Trimming took 2 bases from V and 4 from J, leaving 17 bases between them. The CDR3 runs 15 residues. The germline V gene encodes CDR1 GTSNPN and CDR2 SVGIG (reference sequence). CDR3 residues: CAWSLAMYVGTEAFF. CDR3 in DNA: TGTGCCTGGAGTCTCGCCATGTATGTTGGCACTGAAGCTTTCTTT.

The V gene is TRBV14, the J gene TRBJ2-2, with TRBD1 matching over 9 bases. CDR1 is SGHDN and CDR2 is FVKESK in the germline V gene. The CDR3 is made up of 18 amino acids. Trimming removed 0 bases from V and 4 bases from J; junction bases left unmatched: 9. DNA of the CDR3: TGTGCCAGCAGCCAAGATGCCTCGGGACAGGGTGGCACCGGGGAGCTGTTTTTT. Protein sequence: CASSQDASGQGGTGELFF.